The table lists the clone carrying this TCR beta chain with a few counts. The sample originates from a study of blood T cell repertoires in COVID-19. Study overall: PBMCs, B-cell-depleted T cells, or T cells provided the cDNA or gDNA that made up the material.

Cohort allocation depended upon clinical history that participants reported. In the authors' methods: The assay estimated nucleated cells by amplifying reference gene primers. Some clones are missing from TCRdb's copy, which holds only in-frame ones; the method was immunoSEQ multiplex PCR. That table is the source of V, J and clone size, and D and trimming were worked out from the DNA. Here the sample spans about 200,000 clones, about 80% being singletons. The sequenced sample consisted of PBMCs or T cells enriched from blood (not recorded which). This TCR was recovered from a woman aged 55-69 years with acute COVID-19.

The CDR3 region is CASSLGGGGLYEQYV. CDR3 DNA: TGCGCCAGCAGCTTGGGTGGCGGGGGCCTATACGAGCAGTACGTC. The chain is built from TRBV5-1 and TRBJ2-7, with D maybe TRBD2 (7 bases). V was cut by 0 bases and J by 4 bases, with 14 bases left in between. The CDR3 consists of 15 residues. Germline loops: CDR1 SGHRS, CDR2 YFSETQ.